The 28 T cell receptor beta chains in this list originate from one sample, sequenced in a study of PD-L1 blockade in urothelial cancer. Time point meaning: peripheral blood 6 weeks after treatment start. Assay: immunoSEQ multiplex PCR; the TCRdb copy retains only in-frame clones and omits some. The sample has 50,000 or so clones, about 86% seen once. The sequences come from PBMCs, collected around atezolizumab (anti-PD-L1) treatment. These receptors were taken from a man in his sixties with urothelial cancer.

The chain employs TRBV10-3 and TRBJ1-2, with TRBD1 matching 11 bases. Germline values: CDR1 ENHRY, CDR2 SYGVKD. The CDR3 has 15 residues. Trimming took 6 bases from V and 4 from J; bases not matched to a gene: 7. In DNA, the CDR3 is TGTGCCATCAGCGATCCGGGACAGGGGGGCTATGGCTACACCTTC. This gives the protein CAISDPGQGGYGYTF.

The table lists this clone with a count of one. The rearrangement links TRBV30 to TRBJ1-2, with TRBD1 identical over 8 bases. The CDR3 is 13 residues long. CDR1 is GTSNPN and CDR2 is SVGIG in the germline V gene (reference sequence). Losses at the gene ends were 2 bases for V and 9 bases for J; bases not matched to a gene: 8. In nucleotides, the CDR3 is TGTGCCTGGAGTTCGACAGGGGTTAGGCGCTACACCTTC. Translated: CAWSSTGVRRYTF.

This rearrangement joins TRBV28 to TRBJ2-7; 8 positions match TRBD1. V lost 2 bases and J lost 1; bases outside the gene matches: 13. The CDR3 extends over 18 amino acids. CDR1 and CDR2 from the germline V gene are MDHEN and SYDVKM. CDR3 DNA sequence: TGTGCCAGCAGTTTAAAGTTCGGACAGGGATTAATTTCCTACGAGCAGTACTTC. This translates into CASSLKFGQGLISYEQYF.

This clone has only one observation. V gene TRBV19 combines with J gene TRBJ2-7, with D tentatively TRBD1 (5 bases). CDR3 length: 15 residues. Germline CDR1 is LNHDA and CDR2 is SQIVND (reference sequence). V was pared by 3 bases and J by 3 bases, with 15 bases between. The CDR3 nucleotides are TGTGCCAGTAGTATCACAACAGGAGTTCTCTACGAGCAGTACTTC. This sequence encodes CASSITTGVLYEQYF.

V and J are TRBV2 and TRBJ2-7; D is undetermined. CDR3 length: 14 residues. V was trimmed by 4 bases and J by 0 bases, leaving 10 bases between them. Per the germline V gene, CDR1 is SNHLY and CDR2 is FYNNEI. In DNA, the CDR3 is TGTGCCAGCAGTGTCGGGTTAGTCTCCTACGAGCAGTACTTC. The encoded protein is CASSVGLVSYEQYF.

The V and J genes are TRBV9 and TRBJ1-1; D is unresolved. Germline CDR1 reads SGDLS; CDR2 reads YYNGEE. CDR3 size: 13 residues. V gave up 0 bases and J gave up 7 bases, with 10 bases separating them. CDR3 DNA sequence: TGTGCCAGCAGCGTAGTTGAGGCGGGTGAAGCTTTCTTT. Its translation is CASSVVEAGEAFF. The entire variable domain, with the rest obtained from reference TRBV9 and TRBJ1-1, is as follows: DSGVTQTPKHLITATGQRVTLRCSPRSGDLSVYWYQQSLDQGLQFLIQYYNGEERAKGNILERFSAQQFPDLHSELNLSSLELGDSALYFCASSVVEAGEAFFGQGTRLTVV.

This chain joins TRBV6-5 and TRBJ1-6; 8 bases fit TRBD1. The germline V gene encodes CDR1 MNHEY and CDR2 SVGAGI. This CDR3 is built from 13 residues. V gave up 0 bases and J gave up 14 bases; unmatched junction bases: 3. The CDR3 reads CASSYSQGASLHF. CDR3 DNA sequence: TGTGCCAGCAGTTACTCTCAGGGGGCATCCCTCCACTTT.

The chain couples TRBV6-1 to TRBJ2-1; TRBD2 might be the D (6 bases). Germline V CDR1 and CDR2: MNHNS, SASEGT. The CDR3 has 10 residues. The V gene lost 8 bases and the J gene lost 15 bases, with 14 bases spanning the gap. The CDR3 region is CASFEGRGFF. The CDR3 bases are TGTGCCAGCTTTGAGGGGCGGGGGTTCTTC.

The chain combines TRBV4-3 with TRBJ1-2; D may be TRBD1 (6 bases). Trimming stripped 1 base from V and 6 bases from J, with 15 bases between. From germline, CDR1 is LGHNA and CDR2 YSLEER. The CDR3 contains 15 residues. DNA of the CDR3: TGCGCCAGCAGCCAAGGGAGCGGCAGGGGCGATGGCTACACCTTC. Its translation is CASSQGSGRGDGYTF.

The rearrangement joins TRBV4-1 to TRBJ2-1; 9 nucleotides match TRBD2. The CDR3 totals 17 residues. V lost 2 bases to trimming and J lost 4 bases; unmatched junction nucleotides: 9. Germline V gives CDR1 MGHRA, CDR2 YSYEKL. The CDR3 coding sequence is TGCGCCAGCAGCCAATCCCCCCTGAGCGGGGGGTACAATGAGCAGTTCTTC. It yields the protein CASSQSPLSGGYNEQFF.

The rearrangement links TRBV7-9 to TRBJ2-3; 7 bases align to TRBD2. The CDR3 is made up of 14 amino acids. V was pared by 3 bases and J by 2 bases, with 2 bases of the junction left unmatched. The germline CDR1 and CDR2 sequences are SEHNR and FQNEAQ (reference sequence). CDR3 DNA: TGTGCCAGCAGCTTGACTAGCACCACAGATACGCAGTATTTT. This sequence encodes CASSLTSTTDTQYF.

This chain links TRBV9 with TRBJ2-1; the match to TRBD2 covers 7 bases. CDR1 SGDLS and CDR2 YYNGEE come from the germline V gene. J gave up 4 bases and V 0 bases, and 10 bases lay outside the gene matches. The CDR3 runs 17 residues. The CDR3 region is CASSVARAGRTYNEQFF. In DNA, the CDR3 is TGTGCCAGCAGCGTAGCTAGAGCGGGGAGGACTTACAATGAGCAGTTCTTC.

The rearrangement uses TRBV7-8 and TRBJ1-5, with D maybe TRBD1 (5 bases). Germline V gives CDR1 SGHVS, CDR2 FQNEAQ. V lost 4 bases and J lost 9, with 19 bases in between. This CDR3 contains 15 residues. The CDR3 DNA sequence: TGTGCCAGCAGCTCCCCAGGGTTATCCCAGGGGCCCCAGCATTTT. Protein: CASSSPGLSQGPQHF.

The J gene is TRBJ1-3, the V gene TRBV5-1; perhaps TRBD1 as D (5 bases). Looked up from germline, CDR1 is SGHRS and CDR2 is YFSETQ. The CDR3 spans 16 residues. V dropped 0 bases and J dropped 0 bases, with 10 bases sitting between them. In DNA, the CDR3 is TGCGCCAGCAGCTTGGGACAGCCGGTCTCTGGAAACACCATATATTTT. It encodes CASSLGQPVSGNTIYF. Full variable domain (remainder filled in from reference TRBV5-1 and TRBJ1-3): KAGVTQTPRYLIKTRGQQVTLSCSPISGHRSVSWYQQTPGQGLQFLFEYFSETQRNKGNFPGRFSGRQFSNSRSEMNVSTLELGDSALYLCASSLGQPVSGNTIYFGEGSWLTVV.

The chain is built from TRBV7-8 and TRBJ2-3; 11 nucleotides align to TRBD2. CDR1 SGHVS and CDR2 FQNEAQ come from the germline V gene. Unmatched junction bases numbered 17, after V lost 1 base and J lost 2 bases. The CDR3 runs to 21 residues. DNA for the CDR3: TGTGCCAGCAGCTTAGGGAGGCTAGCGGGGGGAAGGGGGGACTCCACAGATACGCAGTATTTT. This codes for CASSLGRLAGGRGDSTDTQYF.

The J gene is TRBJ2-2, the V gene TRBV9; possibly TRBD1 for D (6 bases). Trimming took 4 bases from V and 7 from J, leaving 8 bases between them. The CDR3 totals 12 residues. CDR1 is SGDLS and CDR2 is YYNGEE in the germline V gene. CDR3 sequence (DNA): TGTGCCAGCAGCTCGACAGGCGGGGAGCTGTTTTTT. Residues: CASSSTGGELFF.

This rearrangement joins TRBV4-3 to TRBJ1-3; D unclear. V shed 0 bases and J shed 0 bases, with 12 bases lying between them. The CDR3 consists of 17 residues. Germline assignment: CDR1 LGHNA and CDR2 YSLEER. The CDR3 reads CASSQDPAQLSGNTIYF. As DNA, the CDR3 is TGCGCCAGCAGCCAAGATCCTGCCCAACTCTCTGGAAACACCATATATTTT.

The chain links TRBV9 to TRBJ2-3, with TRBD1 as a possible D gene (7 bases). The CDR3 runs to 16 residues. CDR1 and CDR2 (germline): SGDLS, YYNGEE. V was pared by 6 bases and J by 2 bases, with 19 bases between. The CDR3 sequence: CASNQRGDRATDTQYF. The CDR3 DNA follows: TGTGCCAGCAACCAGAGGGGGGACAGAGCCACAGATACGCAGTATTTT.

The rearrangement links TRBV6-1 to TRBJ1-2; 8 bases are a match to TRBD1. The CDR3 has 15 amino acids. Germline V gene data show CDR1 as MNHNS and CDR2 as SASEGT. Trimming took 6 bases from V and 8 from J; bases not matched to a gene: 14. Written as DNA, the CDR3 is TGTGCCAGCAGAGTGGCTGGACAGGGCTCGGCGGGCTACACCTTC. It encodes CASRVAGQGSAGYTF.

This sequence joins TRBV5-1 and TRBJ2-1; 10 bases match TRBD2. Per germline, CDR1 SGHRS and CDR2 YFSETQ. Trimming took 3 bases from V and 7 from J; bases not matched to a gene: 10. This CDR3 is 16 amino acids long. CDR3: CASSSLSGGAFNEQFF. CDR3 DNA sequence: TGCGCCAGCAGCTCCCTAAGCGGGGGGGCCTTTAATGAGCAGTTCTTC.

In its sample, this clone was seen once. In nucleotides, the CDR3 is TGTGCCAGCAGCTTAAGAGGAGCGGGGGCCTACAATGAGCAGTTCTTC. Encoded protein: CASSLRGAGAYNEQFF. This chain links TRBV7-9 with TRBJ2-1, with TRBD2 matching 8 bases. The CDR3 has 16 residues. Per germline, CDR1 SEHNR and CDR2 FQNEAQ (reference sequence). The V and J ends lost 2 bases and 2 bases, in that order; junction bases with no gene match: 5.

The rearrangement uses TRBV9 and TRBJ2-2; D not certain. The CDR3 is 13 residues long. V was shortened by 2 bases and J by 2 bases, with 4 bases between the two germline ends. The V gene's germline CDR1 is SGDLS and CDR2 YYNGEE. CDR3 nucleotide sequence: TGTGCCAGCAGCGTTTATAACACCGGGGAGCTGTTTTTT. Amino acids: CASSVYNTGELFF.

This chain uses TRBV5-1 with TRBJ2-1, with 11 bases fitting TRBD2. Germline V gene data show CDR1 as SGHRS and CDR2 as YFSETQ. The V gene end was trimmed by 0 bases and the J gene end by 4 bases; junction bases not matched to a gene: 3. The CDR3 is 16 residues long. CDR3 in amino acids: CASSLDGLAGYNEQFF. CDR3 DNA sequence: TGCGCCAGCAGCTTGGACGGACTAGCGGGTTACAATGAGCAGTTCTTC. Supplemented by reference TRBV5-1 and TRBJ2-1, the full variable domain reads KAGVTQTPRYLIKTRGQQVTLSCSPISGHRSVSWYQQTPGQGLQFLFEYFSETQRNKGNFPGRFSGRQFSNSRSEMNVSTLELGDSALYLCASSLDGLAGYNEQFFGPGTRLTVL.

The chain carries TRBV5-1 and TRBJ1-2, with D tentatively TRBD1 (6 bases). V was cut by 5 bases and J by 5 bases, with 16 bases left in between. The CDR3 loop spans 14 amino acids. Germline CDR1 is SGHRS and CDR2 is YFSETQ. CDR3 in amino acids: CASRFRTASYGYTF. The CDR3 DNA is TGCGCCAGCAGATTTCGGACAGCGTCGTATGGCTACACCTTC.

This chain links TRBV28 with TRBJ1-1; a weak D match, TRBD1 (5 bases). Germline V gene lookup returns CDR1 MDHEN and CDR2 SYDVKM. With 4 bases removed from V and 2 bases from J, the gap between germline ends came to 14 bases. The CDR3 totals 15 residues. CDR3 loop: CASSSQSQVNTEAFF. Here the CDR3 DNA reads TGTGCCAGCAGTTCGCAATCACAGGTTAACACTGAAGCTTTCTTT.

The chain joins TRBV29-1 to TRBJ2-3; TRBD1 might be the D (5 bases). This CDR3 has 14 amino acids. The germline V and J ends were trimmed by 6 bases and 1 base, with 14 bases remaining between them. The germline gives CDR1 SQVTM, CDR2 ANQGSEA. The CDR3 coding sequence is TGCAGCGTAGAGACAGAGAGTGGCACAGATACGCAGTATTTT. Translating it yields CSVETESGTDTQYF.

The chain has TRBV4-1 and TRBJ2-3, with D maybe TRBD2 (5 bases). Deletions cut 1 base from V and 6 bases from J, with 14 bases between. The V gene's germline CDR1 is MGHRA and CDR2 YSYEKL. The CDR3 has 15 residues. The DNA for the CDR3 is TGCGCCAGCAGCCAAGTACCTAGCCGAGGGGATACGCAGTATTTT. Amino acids: CASSQVPSRGDTQYF.

This sequence joins TRBV7-9 and TRBJ2-3; a weak D match, TRBD1 (6 bases). Germline CDR1 reads SEHNR; CDR2 reads FQNEAQ (reference sequence). V lost 3 bases to trimming and J lost 0 bases, with 10 bases between them. The CDR3 loop spans 15 amino acids. The CDR3 loop reads CASSFGQTSTDTQYF. CDR3 nucleotides: TGTGCCAGCAGCTTCGGACAGACGAGCACAGATACGCAGTATTTT.